What follows is one T cell receptor (beta chain) and its context. Profiled with immunoSEQ multiplex PCR; TCRdb holds only in-frame clones, not every one. The sample shows approximately 160,000 clones, approximately 94% of them seen only once. Germline CDR1 is MNHEY and CDR2 is SVGAGI. Trimming removed 5 bases at V and 1 base at J, with 11 bases between. The CDR3 runs to 14 residues. This entry belongs to a study of OX40 agonist ivuxolimab in advanced cancers. The V call is TRBV6-5, the J call TRBJ1-1, with D hard to call. The sequenced sample was CD4+ or CD8+ T cells sorted from blood, obtained in a trial of the OX40 agonist ivuxolimab. This TCR came from an adult with an advanced solid tumor such as melanoma, head and neck, liver or kidney cancer. CDR3 amino acids: CASSPLQQNTEAFF. The CDR3 DNA reads TGTGCCAGCAGTCCCTTACAGCAGAACACTGAAGCTTTCTTT.